This TCR beta chain was recovered during a study of shared clonotypes between healthy human individuals. The length of the CDR3 is 14 residues. Between the trimmed V and J ends, which lost 0 bases and 2 bases, there was a span of 6 bases. Germline CDR1 and CDR2: LGHNA and YSLEER. Once extracted for a subset, genomic DNA was divided evenly among several immunoSEQ plates. The repertoire was sequenced with immunoSEQ multiplex PCR; TCRdb's copy has only in-frame clones and lacks some. The sample lists some 1,100,000 clones; approximately 78% were seen once. The sequence derives from a man younger than 30 in good health. Some clones in this sample may be carry-over from other donors' samples. Input material: memory CD4+ T cells from PBMCs. Subset: CD45RA-negative fraction. V gene TRBV4-3 combines with J gene TRBJ2-3; no firm D call. The CDR3 region has the DNA TGCGCCAGCAGCCAAGATTACGCCACAGATACGCAGTATTTT. It yields the protein CASSQDYATDTQYF.